The entry below gives a single T cell receptor beta chain sequence along with its context. Its specific antigen is unknown. No base qualities exist here, and no much larger clone lies one base off it. Ficoll-Paque density gradient centrifugation was the method used to isolate PBMCs. The data originate from a study of T-cell memory formation after mild COVID-19 (dated by TCRdb to the early 2020s). Regarding the complete study: TCR sequence clusters from the two donors were found to be largely donor specific. In two donors, T-cell clones that expanded and contracted after mild COVID-19 were followed by sequencing TCRalpha and TCRbeta repertoires longitudinally. The cohort was made up of two young adult volunteers, one female and one male, who were previously healthy.

This sample was sequenced with an Illumina NovaSeq 6000. cDNA libraries for TCRalpha and TCRbeta were prepared by 5'RACE using constant-segment primers, with sample barcodes and unique molecular identifiers added. RNA was extracted from every sample with Trizol reagent. The libraries were amplified in two PCR steps, and the second step added a second sample barcode and Illumina TruSeq adapters. Libraries were sequenced on an Illumina NovaSeq with 2 x 150 bp paired-end reads. As for how the authors treated the data: Demultiplexing of reads and collapsing into UMI-guided consensus sequences were performed with migec v1.2.7. Using mixcr v2.1.11, UMI consensuses were aligned to TRA and TRB V and J templates and then assembled into clonotypes. Clonotypes were classified as expanded or contracted when called significant by both edgeR and NoisET, with noise models trained on biological replicates. For edgeR calls, a false discovery rate-adjusted p below 0.01 and a log2 fold-change threshold of 1 were applied. As an exploratory analysis of dynamics, PCA with hierarchical clustering was applied to max-normalized trajectories of the 1000 most abundant clonotypes. Separately sequenced CD4+ and CD8+ repertoires were used to assign the CD4 or CD8 phenotype of responding clones. Clones were called with MiXCR by TCRdb after fastp trimmed the public reads at Q25, and only in-frame beta chains were retained. CDR3 protein sequences are deduplicated, and each keeps its most common genes and DNA. The V and J calls follow TCRdb's processing rather than the paper's. Present in this sample are roughly 600,000 distinct CDR3 sequences, about a sixth of which were seen just once. The ten largest clonotypes hold 12% of the sample.

Points the paper makes about the study in general: From day 15 to 85, contracting clones showed balanced CD4/CD8 phenotypes, whereas a second wave of clones that expanded from day 15 to 37 leaned towards CD4+. Only two mild cases were covered by the study, and larger cohorts that include severe cases with pre-infection samples were considered necessary. Some responding clones were found in pre-infection memory, which suggests that pre-existing cross-reactive memory T cells took part in the SARS-CoV-2 response. SARS-CoV-2 specificity of the second-wave clones peaking on day 37 was not confirmed. Contracting CD4+ clones were located mainly in the CM and EM memory subsets, whereas CD8+ clones were found to be enriched in EMRA.

The receptor comes from an adult woman who had mild COVID-19 (a few samples of this study predate the infection). The sample titles of this study are shuffled in the database, so cell type and time point are left out; the donor was told from shared clones. Sequenced input: PBMCs or a T cell subset sorted from them (not recorded which).

In nucleotides, the sequence is TGCAGTGCTAGCGCACCCTCAGGGACCGGTGAGCAGTTCTTC. It is translated as CSASAPSGTGEQFF. In this chain, TRBV20-1 is recombined with TRBJ2-1; the D call is tentative, TRBD1 or TRBD2, as each matches 5 bases. Including the terminal cysteine and phenylalanine, the CDR3 comprises 14 residues. Only the CDR3 region is kept as DNA, spanning 42 bases read in frame from base 1. Trimming costs V 3 bases and J 9 bases, and their ends lie 18 bases apart. The germline V gene (reference sequence) sets CDR1 to DFQATT and CDR2 to SNEGSKA.